Below, 4 T cell receptor beta chains from the same sample are listed, as sequenced in a study of blood T cell repertoires in COVID-19. Assay used: immunoSEQ multiplex PCR; TCRdb lists only in-frame clones, some missing. This sample yields about 140,000 clones, of which roughly 85% are seen a single time; 2.5% to 3% belongs to the top ten. The sample taken for sequencing was peripheral blood. All receptors come from a man between 50 and 59 years old with acute or convalescent COVID-19.

The chain carries TRBV4-2 and TRBJ1-4; 10 bases line up with TRBD1. This CDR3 spans 15 amino acids. The V segment lost 5 bases and the J segment 4 bases; nucleotides outside the gene matches: 4. The V gene's germline CDR1 is LGHNA and CDR2 YNFKEQ. CDR3 residues: CASSRTGGFNEKLFF. The CDR3, as DNA: TGTGCCAGCAGCAGGACAGGGGGGTTTAATGAAAAACTGTTTTTT.

The rearrangement uses TRBV6-5 and TRBJ2-7, with a possible D match to TRBD1 (5 bases). The CDR3 spans 14 residues. Per the germline V gene, CDR1 is MNHEY and CDR2 is SVGAGI. With 0 bases removed from V and 6 bases from J, the gap between germline ends came to 12 bases. Written as DNA, the CDR3 is TGTGCCAGCAGTTACTCGTCAGGGTATGGCGAGCAGTACTTC. Its protein product is CASSYSSGYGEQYF.

The V gene is TRBV24-1, the J gene TRBJ1-2; D is uncertain. Between the trimmed V and J ends, which lost 4 bases and 4 bases, there was a span of 12 bases. CDR1 is KGHDR, CDR2 SFDVKD, per germline. The CDR3 length is 14 residues. The CDR3 spells CATSDPTQSYGYTF. DNA of the CDR3: TGTGCCACCAGTGACCCGACTCAGAGCTATGGCTACACCTTC.

This clone has just one count. The chain uses TRBV29-1 and TRBJ2-3; 14 bases align to TRBD2. The CDR3 spans 13 residues. Germline assignment: CDR1 SQVTM and CDR2 ANQGSEA. With 4 bases clipped from V and 10 bases from J, the junction kept 4 bases outside the gene matches. CDR3 sequence (DNA): TGCAGCGTTGGGGGACTAGCGGGGGAGGCGCAGTATTTT. This sequence encodes CSVGGLAGEAQYF.